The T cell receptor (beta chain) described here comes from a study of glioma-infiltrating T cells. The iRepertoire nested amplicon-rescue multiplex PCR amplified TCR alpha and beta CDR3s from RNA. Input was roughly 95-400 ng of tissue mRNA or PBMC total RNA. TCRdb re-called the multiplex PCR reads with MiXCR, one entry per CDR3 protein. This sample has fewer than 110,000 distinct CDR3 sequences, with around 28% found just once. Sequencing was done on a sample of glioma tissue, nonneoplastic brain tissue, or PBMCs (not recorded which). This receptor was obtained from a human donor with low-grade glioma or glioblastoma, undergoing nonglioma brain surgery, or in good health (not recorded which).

CDR3 amino acids: CTYVGPGGAGDTEAFF. The CDR3 DNA is TGCACCTACGTGGGCCCAGGGGGCGCCGGAGACACTGAAGCTTTCTTT. The chain carries TRBV29-1 and TRBJ1-1, with TRBD1 matching 8 bases. Germline V gene data show CDR1 as SQVTM and CDR2 as ANQGSEA. There are 16 residues in the CDR3.